These T cell receptor beta chains were read from a single sample in a study of blood T cell repertoires in COVID-19. Clones were read by immunoSEQ multiplex PCR, and TCRdb kept only the in-frame ones, dropping some. The sample has some 350,000 clones, around 90% seen once; the top ten hold around 6.3%. The sequenced material came from peripheral blood. These receptors came from a man between 18 and 29 years old with active or convalescent COVID-19. CDR3s include the opening cysteine and the closing phenylalanine or tryptophan. Each record gives: D gene, clone size, V gene, J gene, CDR3 DNA, CDR3 protein. A D gene is named only where the DNA matches it firmly. Size tells how often a clone was seen (once, few, many) or the class of an expanded clone, and some rows leave it out.

.	.	TRBV14	TRBJ2-7	TGTGCCAGCAGCCATCGAGGGAGCCACGAGCAGTACTTC	CASSHRGSHEQYF
.	.	TRBV2	TRBJ1-1	TGTGCCAGCTTTGCGGGGGGTCCGACTGAAGCTTTCTTT	CASFAGGPTEAFF
TRBD1	.	TRBV27	TRBJ2-5	TGTGCCAGCAGTTTAAGGACAGGGGTGGTGGAGACCCAGTACTTC	CASSLRTGVVETQYF
.	few	TRBV21-1	TRBJ2-1	TGTGCCAGCAGCAAACAGCGGGGGGGCGAGGATGAGCAGTTCTTC	CASSKQRGGEDEQFF
.	.	TRBV18	TRBJ1-4	TGTGCCAGCTCACCACCGCCGGGAGAAAATGAAAAACTGTTTTTT	CASSPPPGENEKLFF
TRBD1	once	TRBV28	TRBJ2-3	TGTGCCAGCAGTTTAGGTTACAGGGGGCCCACAGATACGCAGTATTTT	CASSLGYRGPTDTQYF
TRBD1	.	TRBV19	TRBJ1-1	TGTGCCAGTAGTCAGGACAGGATGAACACTGAAGCTTTCTTT	CASSQDRMNTEAFF
.	.	TRBV6-5	TRBJ1-6	TGTGCCAGCCTTGCGGGAAATAATTCACCCCTCCACTTT	CASLAGNNSPLHF
.	.	TRBV28	TRBJ2-7	TGTGCCAGCAGTTTGGAACAGGGTAGCTACGAGCAGTACTTC	CASSLEQGSYEQYF
TRBD1	.	TRBV6-5	TRBJ2-7	TGTGCCAGCACAAGGGGACAGGGCTCCTACGAGCAGTACTTC	CASTRGQGSYEQYF
TRBD2	.	TRBV29-1	TRBJ2-3	TGCAGCGTTGAACATACTAGCGGGGGGGCCGCAGATACGCAGTATTTT	CSVEHTSGGAADTQYF
.	.	TRBV18	TRBJ1-5	TGTGCCAGCTCAACACAGGAGTCCAATCAGCCCCAGCATTTT	CASSTQESNQPQHF
.	.	TRBV5-5	TRBJ2-7	TGTGCCAGCAGCATGGGGATAGCGGCTACCTACGAGCAGTACTTC	CASSMGIAATYEQYF
TRBD1	.	TRBV19	TRBJ1-5	TGTGCCAGTAGTATAGAGGGGACAGGGGCGACCTCTCAGCCCCAGCATTTT	CASSIEGTGATSQPQHF
.	.	TRBV30	TRBJ1-1	TGTGCCTGGAGTGTACTGGCAGGGAGGGGCACTGAAGCTTTCTTT	CAWSVLAGRGTEAFF
.	.	TRBV10-3	TRBJ1-2	TGTGCCATCAGTGATGTGACAGGCTTTATGAATGGCTACACCTTC	CAISDVTGFMNGYTF
TRBD2	.	TRBV7-2	TRBJ2-7	TGTGCCAGCAGCTTAATGACTAGCGGGAACTCCGCCTACGAGCAGTACTTC	CASSLMTSGNSAYEQYF
.	.	TRBV5-5	TRBJ2-2	TGTGCCAGCAGCAAAGGAGCTAAGGAGCTGTTTTTT	CASSKGAKELFF
TRBD1	.	TRBV28	TRBJ1-2	TGTGCCAGCAGTCTCCGACAGGGGCTGTATGGCTACACCTTC	CASSLRQGLYGYTF
.	.	TRBV2	TRBJ1-2	TGTGCCAGCAGTGACCGAGACTATGGCTACACCTTC	CASSDRDYGYTF
TRBD1	.	TRBV5-1	TRBJ1-1	TGCGCCAGCAGCGCCGACAGGGAAAGCGCTGAAGCTTTCTTT	CASSADRESAEAFF
.	once	TRBV19	TRBJ2-5	TGTGCCAGTAGTTCGTTTTGGGGGGGCGGTCACGAGACCCAGTACTTC	CASSSFWGGGHETQYF
TRBD1	few	TRBV28	TRBJ2-3	TGTGCCACTGGGACAGGGAGCACAGATACGCAGTATTTT	CATGTGSTDTQYF
TRBD1	.	TRBV4-3	TRBJ2-7	TGCGCCAGCAGCCGAGGGACAGGGTCCGACGCCTACGAGCAGTACTTC	CASSRGTGSDAYEQYF
.	.	TRBV19	TRBJ2-2	TGTGCCAGTAGTATCGACCCGCAGGCGGGCACCGGGGAGCTGTTTTTT	CASSIDPQAGTGELFF
.	.	TRBV5-8	TRBJ1-3	TGTGCCAGCAGCTTGGGCCAGAAGCGCTCTGGAAACACCATATATTTT	CASSLGQKRSGNTIYF
.	.	TRBV4-2	TRBJ1-1	TGTGCCAGCAGCCAAGTAGGCATGAGGGGGAGCACTGAAGCTTTCTTT	CASSQVGMRGSTEAFF
.	.	TRBV20-1	TRBJ2-5	TGCAGTGCTAGACTCCAAGAGACCCAGTACTTC	CSARLQETQYF
.	.	TRBV5-6	TRBJ1-6	TGTGCCAGCAGCTTAATCCCTCAGAATTCACCCCTCCACTTT	CASSLIPQNSPLHF
TRBD1	.	TRBV6-5	TRBJ2-2	TGTGCCAGCAGTTACTCCGGGACAGCCCTGGTCGGGGAGCTGTTTTTT	CASSYSGTALVGELFF
TRBD2	.	TRBV9	TRBJ2-3	TGTGCCAGCAGCGTATCCGTAGCGGGGGGCGGGGATACGCAGTATTTT	CASSVSVAGGGDTQYF
TRBD2	.	TRBV7-3	TRBJ2-2	TGTGCCAGCAGCTCCGGGACTAGCGGGAGTGTCTCGGTCACCGGGGAGCTGTTTTTT	CASSSGTSGSVSVTGELFF
.	.	TRBV5-6	TRBJ2-5	TGTGCCAGCAGCTTGGGGTACGGATTGCGGACACTCAACCGAGAGACCCAGTACTTC	CASSLGYGLRTLNRETQYF
.	.	TRBV18	TRBJ1-2	TGTGCCAGCTCACCAACGGGGAGGGCCGACTATGGCTACACCTTC	CASSPTGRADYGYTF
TRBD1	.	TRBV16	TRBJ1-1	TGTGCCAGCAGCCAAGGACAGGGTGGGAGCACTGAAGCTTTCTTT	CASSQGQGGSTEAFF
.	.	TRBV7-2	TRBJ1-3	TGTGCCAGCAGCTTAGTAGCAGACGGAAACACCATATATTTT	CASSLVADGNTIYF
TRBD1	.	TRBV13	TRBJ2-1	TGTGCCAGCAGCCCCCGAACCGGACAGGGGGCTAATGAGCAGTTCTTC	CASSPRTGQGANEQFF
TRBD1	.	TRBV6-6	TRBJ1-2	TGTGCCAGCCTGACAAGGGACAGTTTTAACTATGGCTACACCTTC	CASLTRDSFNYGYTF
TRBD1	.	TRBV6-5	TRBJ2-1	TGTGCCAGCAGTTGGACAGGGGCTGACAATGAGCAGTTCTTC	CASSWTGADNEQFF
.	.	TRBV2	TRBJ2-1	TGTGCCAGCAAGAGGGGGACAAAGACATACAATGAGCAGTTCTTC	CASKRGTKTYNEQFF
.	.	TRBV6-4	TRBJ1-1	TGTGCCAGCAGTGAGAAGGTAGGGAGAAGAACTGAAGCTTTCTTT	CASSEKVGRRTEAFF
.	once	TRBV3-1/TRBV3-2	TRBJ2-7	TGTGCCAGCGAAGCCGACAGGTCCCCCTACGAGCAGTACTTC	CASEADRSPYEQYF
.	few	TRBV3-1/TRBV3-2	TRBJ1-2	TGTGCCAGCAGCGAAAGAGGGGGTATACAGGGCTACACCTTC	CASSERGGIQGYTF
.	.	TRBV4-3	TRBJ2-1	TGCGCCAGCAGCCAGACAAACGGCGGGACCCGCAATGAGCAGTTCTTC	CASSQTNGGTRNEQFF
.	.	TRBV7-9	TRBJ2-7	TGTGCCAGCAGCTTAGCCAGGGGTGGTGTAGACTACGAGCAGTACTTC	CASSLARGGVDYEQYF
.	.	TRBV7-3	TRBJ2-3	TGTGCCAGCAGTCAACAGAAAAACACAGATACGCAGTATTTT	CASSQQKNTDTQYF